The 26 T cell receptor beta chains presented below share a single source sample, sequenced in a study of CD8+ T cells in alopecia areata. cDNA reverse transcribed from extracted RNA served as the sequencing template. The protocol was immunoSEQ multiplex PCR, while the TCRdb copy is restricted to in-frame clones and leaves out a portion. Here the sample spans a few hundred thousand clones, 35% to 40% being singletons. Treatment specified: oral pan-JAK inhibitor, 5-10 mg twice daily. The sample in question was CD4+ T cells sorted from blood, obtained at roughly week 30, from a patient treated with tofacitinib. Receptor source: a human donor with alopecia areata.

The DNA for the CDR3 is TGCAGCGTTTGGAAGGGCGAGCAGTACTTC. Its protein is CSVWKGEQYF. The chain carries TRBV29-1 and TRBJ2-7; D remains ambiguous. Trimming cost V 5 bases and J 6 bases, with 8 bases left between them. CDR1 is SQVTM and CDR2 is ANQGSEA in the germline V gene. The CDR3 is 10 residues long.

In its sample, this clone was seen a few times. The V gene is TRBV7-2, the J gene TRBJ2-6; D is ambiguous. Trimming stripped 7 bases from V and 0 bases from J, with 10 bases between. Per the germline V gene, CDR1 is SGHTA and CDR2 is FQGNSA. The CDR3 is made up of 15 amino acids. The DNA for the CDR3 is TGTGCCAGCAACAGAAAAAGCTCTGGGGCCAACGTCCTGACTTTC. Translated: CASNRKSSGANVLTF.

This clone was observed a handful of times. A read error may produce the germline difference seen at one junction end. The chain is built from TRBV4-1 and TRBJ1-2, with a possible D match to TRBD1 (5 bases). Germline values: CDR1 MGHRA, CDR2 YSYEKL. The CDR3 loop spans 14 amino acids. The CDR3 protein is CASSREEGLYGYTF. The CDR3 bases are TGTGCCAGCAGCAGAGAGGAGGGGTTGTATGGCTACACCTTC.

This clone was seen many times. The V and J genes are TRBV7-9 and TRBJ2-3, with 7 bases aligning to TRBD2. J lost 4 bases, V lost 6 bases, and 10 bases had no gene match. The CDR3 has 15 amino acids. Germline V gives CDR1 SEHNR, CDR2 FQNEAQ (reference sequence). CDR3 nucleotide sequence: TGTGCCAGCAGGGTTGGCACTAGCGTCTCAGATACGCAGTATTTT. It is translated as CASRVGTSVSDTQYF.

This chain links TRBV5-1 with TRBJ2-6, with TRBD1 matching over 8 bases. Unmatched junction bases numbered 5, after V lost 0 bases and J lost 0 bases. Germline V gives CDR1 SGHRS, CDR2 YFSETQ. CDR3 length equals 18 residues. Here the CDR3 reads CASSLAGQATSGANVLTF. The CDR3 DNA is TGCGCCAGCAGCTTGGCGGGACAGGCTACCTCTGGGGCCAACGTCCTGACTTTC.

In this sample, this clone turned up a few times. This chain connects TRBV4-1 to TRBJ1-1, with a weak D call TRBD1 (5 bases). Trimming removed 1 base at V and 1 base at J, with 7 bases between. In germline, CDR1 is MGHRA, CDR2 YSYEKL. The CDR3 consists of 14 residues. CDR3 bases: TGCGCCAGCAGCCAAGGGGACGGGAACACTGAAGCTTTCTTT. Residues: CASSQGDGNTEAFF.

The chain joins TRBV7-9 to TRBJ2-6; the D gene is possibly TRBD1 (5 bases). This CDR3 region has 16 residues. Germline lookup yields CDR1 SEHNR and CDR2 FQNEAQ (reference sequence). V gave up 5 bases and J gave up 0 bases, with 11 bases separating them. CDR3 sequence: CASSAGMYSGANVLTF. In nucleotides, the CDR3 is TGTGCCAGCAGCGCAGGGATGTACTCTGGGGCCAACGTCCTGACTTTC.

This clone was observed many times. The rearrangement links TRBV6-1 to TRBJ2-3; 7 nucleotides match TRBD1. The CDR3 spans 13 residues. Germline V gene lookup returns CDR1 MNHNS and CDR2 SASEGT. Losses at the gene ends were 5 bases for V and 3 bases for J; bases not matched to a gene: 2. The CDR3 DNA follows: TGTGCCAGCAGTTTACAGGGGACAGATACGCAGTATTTT. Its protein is CASSLQGTDTQYF.

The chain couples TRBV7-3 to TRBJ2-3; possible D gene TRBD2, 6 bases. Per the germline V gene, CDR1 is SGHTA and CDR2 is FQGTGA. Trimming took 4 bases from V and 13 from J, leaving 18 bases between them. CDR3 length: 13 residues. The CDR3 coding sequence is TGTGCCAGCAGCTCGAACTCCGGGACTTCTAAGTATTTT. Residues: CASSSNSGTSKYF. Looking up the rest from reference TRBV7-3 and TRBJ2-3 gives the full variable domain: GAGVSQTPSNKVTEKGKYVELRCDPISGHTALYWYRQSLGQGPEFLIYFQGTGAADDSGLPNDRFFAVRPEGSVSTLKIQRTERGDSAVYLCASSSNSGTSKYFGPGTRLTVL.

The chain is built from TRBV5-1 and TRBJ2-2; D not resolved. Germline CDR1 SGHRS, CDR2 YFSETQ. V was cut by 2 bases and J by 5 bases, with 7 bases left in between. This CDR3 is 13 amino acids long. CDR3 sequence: CASSFDITGELFF. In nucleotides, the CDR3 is TGCGCCAGCAGCTTTGATATTACCGGGGAGCTGTTTTTT.

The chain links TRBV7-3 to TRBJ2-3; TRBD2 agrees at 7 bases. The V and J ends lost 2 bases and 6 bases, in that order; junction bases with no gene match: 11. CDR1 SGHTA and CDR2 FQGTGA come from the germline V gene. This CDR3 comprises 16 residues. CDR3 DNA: TGTGCCAGCAGCTTAGTCTCGGGAGGTAGCGGCGATACGCAGTATTTT. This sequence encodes CASSLVSGGSGDTQYF.

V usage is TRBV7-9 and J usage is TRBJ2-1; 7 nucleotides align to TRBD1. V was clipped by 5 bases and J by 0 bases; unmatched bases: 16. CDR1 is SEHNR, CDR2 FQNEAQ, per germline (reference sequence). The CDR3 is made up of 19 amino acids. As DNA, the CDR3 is TGTGCCAGCAGCCTAAATTTCAGGGGGTCCGGAAGCTCCTACAATGAGCAGTTCTTC. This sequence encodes CASSLNFRGSGSSYNEQFF.

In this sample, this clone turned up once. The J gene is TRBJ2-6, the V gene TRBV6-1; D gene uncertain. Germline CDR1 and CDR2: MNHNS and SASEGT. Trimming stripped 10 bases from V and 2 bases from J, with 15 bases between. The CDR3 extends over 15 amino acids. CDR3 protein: CAITLVRTGANVLTF. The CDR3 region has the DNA TGTGCCATCACCTTGGTCCGGACTGGGGCCAACGTCCTGACTTTC.

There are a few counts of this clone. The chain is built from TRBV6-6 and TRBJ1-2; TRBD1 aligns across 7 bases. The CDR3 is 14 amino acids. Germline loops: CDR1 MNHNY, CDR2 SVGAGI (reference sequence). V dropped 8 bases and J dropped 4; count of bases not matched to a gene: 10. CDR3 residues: CASGTDREGYGYTF. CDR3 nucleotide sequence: TGTGCCAGCGGTACCGACAGGGAGGGCTATGGCTACACCTTC.

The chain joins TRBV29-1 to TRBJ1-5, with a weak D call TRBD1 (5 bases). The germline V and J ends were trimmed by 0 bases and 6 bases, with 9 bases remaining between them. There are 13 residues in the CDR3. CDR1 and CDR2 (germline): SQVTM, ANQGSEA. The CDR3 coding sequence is TGCAGCGTTGAAGATCAGGGAGGTCAGCCCCAGCATTTT. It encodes CSVEDQGGQPQHF.

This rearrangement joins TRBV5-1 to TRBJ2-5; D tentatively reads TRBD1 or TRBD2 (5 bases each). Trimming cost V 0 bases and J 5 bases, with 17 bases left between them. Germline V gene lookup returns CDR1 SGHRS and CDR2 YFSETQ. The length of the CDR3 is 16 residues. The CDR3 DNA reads TGCGCCAGCAGCTTGGTATCGTCCCAGAGGGGTGAGACCCAGTACTTC. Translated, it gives CASSLVSSQRGETQYF.

The CDR3 reads CASSPLLLLAGEGDLSNEQFF. The CDR3 bases are TGTGCCAGCTCACCCCTTTTACTACTAGCGGGAGAGGGGGACTTAAGCAATGAGCAGTTCTTC. This chain connects TRBV18 to TRBJ2-1; 11 bases line up with TRBD2. Germline CDR1 is KGHSH and CDR2 is LQKENI. J lost 6 bases, V lost 3 bases, and 22 bases had no gene match. This CDR3 comprises 21 residues.

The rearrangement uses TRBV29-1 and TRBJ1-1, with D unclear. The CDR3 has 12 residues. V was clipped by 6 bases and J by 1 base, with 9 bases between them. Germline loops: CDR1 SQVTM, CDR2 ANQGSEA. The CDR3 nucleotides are TGCAGCGTGCGGTTTGAGAACACTGAAGCTTTCTTT. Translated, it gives CSVRFENTEAFF. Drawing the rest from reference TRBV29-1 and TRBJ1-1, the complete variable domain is SAVISQKPSRDICQRGTSLTIQCQVDSQVTMMFWYRQQPGQSLTLIATANQGSEATYESGFVIDKFPISRPNLTFSTLTVSNMSPEDSSIYLCSVRFENTEAFFGQGTRLTVV.

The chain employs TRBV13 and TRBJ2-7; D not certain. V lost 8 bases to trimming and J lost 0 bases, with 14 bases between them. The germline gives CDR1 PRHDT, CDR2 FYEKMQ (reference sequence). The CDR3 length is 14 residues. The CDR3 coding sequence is TGTGCCAGCGGGCCCCCGGCGAACTCCTACGAGCAGTACTTC. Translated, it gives CASGPPANSYEQYF.

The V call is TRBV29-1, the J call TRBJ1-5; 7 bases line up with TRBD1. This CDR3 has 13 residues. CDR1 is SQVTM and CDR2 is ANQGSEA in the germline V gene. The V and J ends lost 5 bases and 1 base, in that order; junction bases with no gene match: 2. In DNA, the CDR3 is TGCAGCGTTCCAGGGGGGAGCAATCAGCCCCAGCATTTT. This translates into CSVPGGSNQPQHF.

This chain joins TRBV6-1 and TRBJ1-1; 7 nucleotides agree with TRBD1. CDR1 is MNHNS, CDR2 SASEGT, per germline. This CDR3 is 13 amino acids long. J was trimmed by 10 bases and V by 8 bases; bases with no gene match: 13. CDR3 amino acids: CASATGDGSLAFF. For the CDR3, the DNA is TGTGCCAGCGCTACAGGGGACGGGAGTTTAGCTTTCTTT.

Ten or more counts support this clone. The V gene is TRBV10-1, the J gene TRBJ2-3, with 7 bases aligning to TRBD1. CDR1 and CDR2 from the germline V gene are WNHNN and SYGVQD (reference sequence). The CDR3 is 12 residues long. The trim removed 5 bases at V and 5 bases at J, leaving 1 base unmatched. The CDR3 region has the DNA TGCGCCAGCAGTAGACAGGGAGATACGCAGTATTTT. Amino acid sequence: CASSRQGDTQYF.

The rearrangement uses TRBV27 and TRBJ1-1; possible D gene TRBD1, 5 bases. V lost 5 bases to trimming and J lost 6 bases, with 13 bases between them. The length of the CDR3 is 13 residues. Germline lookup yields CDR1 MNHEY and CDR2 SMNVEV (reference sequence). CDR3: CASSTPRGAEAFF. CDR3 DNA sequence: TGTGCCAGCAGTACCCCCCGGGGGGCTGAAGCTTTCTTT.

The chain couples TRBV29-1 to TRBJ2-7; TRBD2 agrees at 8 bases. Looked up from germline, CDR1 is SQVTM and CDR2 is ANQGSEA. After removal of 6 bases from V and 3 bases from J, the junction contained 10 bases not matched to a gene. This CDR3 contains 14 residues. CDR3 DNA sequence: TGCAGCGTCGCCCTCCTTGCGGGGGGCTACGAGCAGTACTTC. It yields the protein CSVALLAGGYEQYF.

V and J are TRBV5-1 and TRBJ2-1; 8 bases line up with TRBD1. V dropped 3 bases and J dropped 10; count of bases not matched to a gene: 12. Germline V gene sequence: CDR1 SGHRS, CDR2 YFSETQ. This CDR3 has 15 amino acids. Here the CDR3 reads CASSSYIAGGGEQFF. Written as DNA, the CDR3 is TGCGCCAGCAGCTCGTACATCGCAGGGGGCGGCGAGCAGTTCTTC.

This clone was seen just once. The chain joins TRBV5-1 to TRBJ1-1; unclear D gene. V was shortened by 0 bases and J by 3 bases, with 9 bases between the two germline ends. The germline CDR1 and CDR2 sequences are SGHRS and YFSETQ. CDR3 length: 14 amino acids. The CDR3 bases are TGCGCCAGCAGCTTGGCCTTTTCGGACACTGAAGCTTTCTTT. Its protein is CASSLAFSDTEAFF. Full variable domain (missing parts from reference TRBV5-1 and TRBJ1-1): KAGVTQTPRYLIKTRGQQVTLSCSPISGHRSVSWYQQTPGQGLQFLFEYFSETQRNKGNFPGRFSGRQFSNSRSEMNVSTLELGDSALYLCASSLAFSDTEAFFGQGTRLTVV.